The sequence of this T cell receptor beta chain was determined in a study of cytomegalovirus exposure and HLA in healthy donors. As to this clone: One junction end disagrees with the germline gene, perhaps due to a read error.

PCR was performed using 60 Vbeta and 13 Jbeta primers. Sequencing used immunoSEQ multiplex PCR; TCRdb keeps in-frame clones, though not all of them. The sample carries about 190,000 clones, around nine tenths recorded once. The CDR3 covers 15 residues. Germline loops: CDR1 SEHNR, CDR2 FQNEAQ (reference sequence). The source material was PBMCs. The chain uses TRBV7-9 and TRBJ1-4; 8 nucleotides agree with TRBD1. This clonotype was sampled from a woman aged 18-29 years in good health and CMV-seronegative. DNA of the CDR3: TGTGCCGGCAGCTCGGGACAGGTTAAAGGCGAAAAACTGTTTTTT. Amino acids: CAGSSGQVKGEKLFF.